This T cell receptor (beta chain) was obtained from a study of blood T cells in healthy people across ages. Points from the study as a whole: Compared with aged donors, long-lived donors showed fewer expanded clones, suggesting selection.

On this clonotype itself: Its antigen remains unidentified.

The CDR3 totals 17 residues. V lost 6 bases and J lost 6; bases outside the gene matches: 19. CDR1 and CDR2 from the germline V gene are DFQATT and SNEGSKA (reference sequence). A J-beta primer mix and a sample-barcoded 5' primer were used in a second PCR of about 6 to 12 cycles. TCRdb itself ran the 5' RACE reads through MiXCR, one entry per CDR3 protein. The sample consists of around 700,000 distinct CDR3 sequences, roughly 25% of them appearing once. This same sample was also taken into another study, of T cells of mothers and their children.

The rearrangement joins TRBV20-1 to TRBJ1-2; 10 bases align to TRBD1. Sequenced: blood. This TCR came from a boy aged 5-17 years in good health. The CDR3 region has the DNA TGCAGTGCCAGCGCCCTCGGGACAGGGGTCCCGGGAGATGGCTACACCTTC. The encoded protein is CSASALGTGVPGDGYTF.